These T cell receptor beta chains were read from a single sample in a study of blood T cell repertoires in COVID-19. Some clones are missing from TCRdb's copy, which holds only in-frame ones; the method was immunoSEQ multiplex PCR. This table has approximately 70,000 clones, around 76% appearing once. The sample was peripheral blood. The source of these receptors is a human donor in a cohort sampled during active COVID-19. Each CDR3 is given with its conserved first and last residue. Each record gives: D gene, V gene, clone size, J gene, CDR3 DNA, CDR3 protein. A D gene is named only where the DNA matches it firmly. For some rows the clone size is stated as once, few or many, or as a class when expanded; others skip it.

>.|TRBV7-9|.|TRBJ1-2
TGTGCCCTCGGCCCCAGGGGAGATGGCTACACCTTC
CALGPRGDGYTF
>.|TRBV5-1|.|TRBJ1-2
TGCGCCACTACGACAGGAGGAACGAACTATGGCTACACCTTC
CATTTGGTNYGYTF
>.|TRBV6-2/TRBV6-3|few|TRBJ1-1
TGTGCCAGCAGTCGGGACACTGAAGCTTTCTTT
CASSRDTEAFF
>TRBD1|TRBV18|.|TRBJ2-2
TGTGCCAGCTCCCGGGACAGGGGCACCGGGGAGCTGTTTTTT
CASSRDRGTGELFF
>.|TRBV30|.|TRBJ2-1
TGTGCCTGGAGTGTAAAAGGGGATGAGCAGTTCTTC
CAWSVKGDEQFF
>TRBD2|TRBV2|.|TRBJ2-1
TGTGCCAGCAGTGACCGGGGGGTCTACAATGAGCAGTTCTTC
CASSDRGVYNEQFF
>TRBD1|TRBV5-1|.|TRBJ2-7
TGCGCCAGCTCCCCCGGGACAGGGGACATGTACGAGCAGTACTTC
CASSPGTGDMYEQYF
>.|TRBV27|.|TRBJ1-4
TGTGCCAGCAGTTCCAGGGGTCTTAGGTATGAAAAACTGTTTTTT
CASSSRGLRYEKLFF
>.|TRBV18|few|TRBJ1-1
TGTGCCAGCTCACTAGGACAGAGAGGGCACACTGAAGCTTTCTTT
CASSLGQRGHTEAFF
>TRBD1|TRBV5-1|.|TRBJ1-1
TGCGCCAGCAGCCAACAGGGGGGCACTGAAGCTTTCTTT
CASSQQGGTEAFF
>TRBD2|TRBV4-2|.|TRBJ2-3
TGTGCCAGCAGCCAAGATCCTAGCGGGGGGGCTGGAGATACGCAGTATTTT
CASSQDPSGGAGDTQYF
>TRBD1|TRBV27|.|TRBJ2-7
TGTGCCAGCAGCCAAGTCCCCCTGACAGGGTACTACGAGCAGTACTTC
CASSQVPLTGYYEQYF
>TRBD1|TRBV4-2|.|TRBJ1-1
TGTGCCAGCAGCACTGACAGGGACACTGAAGCTTTCTTT
CASSTDRDTEAFF
>.|TRBV2|.|TRBJ2-7
TGTGCCAGCAGTGAAATCGGCGAGCAGTACTTC
CASSEIGEQYF
>.|TRBV23-1|.|TRBJ1-1
TGCGCCAGCAGTCAACCGAAAGGGAGTGTAAAGACTGAAGCTTTCTTT
CASSQPKGSVKTEAFF
>.|TRBV15|.|TRBJ1-2
TGTGCCACCAGCAGAGCCGTAACAGGGTATGGCTACACCTTC
CATSRAVTGYGYTF
>TRBD1|TRBV7-9|.|TRBJ1-2
TGTGCCACCGACCTGAGGGGACAGGGTGTAGGCTACACCTTC
CATDLRGQGVGYTF
>.|TRBV14|.|TRBJ2-1
TGTGCCAGCAGCCATTATAACAATGAGCAGTTCTTC
CASSHYNNEQFF
>.|TRBV6-5|.|TRBJ1-5
TGTGCCAGCAGTTCAACCAGGGATATCGAGCAGCCCCAGCATTTT
CASSSTRDIEQPQHF
>.|TRBV19|.|TRBJ1-6
TGTGCCAGTAGTATTAGTGGGGCGGATTCACCCCTCCACTTT
CASSISGADSPLHF
>TRBD1|TRBV5-1|.|TRBJ2-1
TGCGCCAGCAGCTCCGTTACGTCTGTGTTGGGACAGTACAATGAGCAGTTCTTC
CASSSVTSVLGQYNEQFF
>.|TRBV7-2|.|TRBJ2-1
TGTGCCAGCAGCCCCGACTGGGGGGAAAATGAGCAGTTCTTC
CASSPDWGENEQFF
>.|TRBV19|few|TRBJ1-2
TGTGCCAGTAGTGCAAGGGGGAAGGATGGCTACACCTTC
CASSARGKDGYTF
>.|TRBV5-1|.|TRBJ2-7
TGCGCCAGCAGCGGGGGAAGCGGGTTTGGTGAGCAGTACTTC
CASSGGSGFGEQYF
>.|TRBV5-6|.|TRBJ1-6
TGTGCCAGCAGCTTGGATGGTGCAGGGCGGAATTCACCCCTCCACTTT
CASSLDGAGRNSPLHF
>TRBD1|TRBV6-5|.|TRBJ2-7
TGTGCCAGCAGATCGGGACAGAACTCCTACGAGCAGTACTTC
CASRSGQNSYEQYF
>.|TRBV7-2|.|TRBJ2-7
TGTGCCAGCAGCTTAGTAGGGGGGGCCTACGAGCAGTACTTC
CASSLVGGAYEQYF
>.|TRBV25-1|.|TRBJ1-2
TGTGCCAGCAGTGATTCGACAGAGGCCTCTTACTATGGCTACACCTTC
CASSDSTEASYYGYTF
>.|TRBV2|.|TRBJ1-1
TGTGCCAGCGACCGAGGCAACACTGAAGCTTTCTTT
CASDRGNTEAFF
>TRBD1|TRBV5-1|few|TRBJ1-4
TGCGCCAGCAGCCCCGACCGGGACAGGGGCAAACTTAATGAAAAACTGTTTTTT
CASSPDRDRGKLNEKLFF
>.|TRBV30|.|TRBJ1-2
TGTGCCTGGAGCGGCGGGCCTTTTAGCAATGGTGGCTACACCTTC
CAWSGGPFSNGGYTF
>TRBD1|TRBV6-5|.|TRBJ1-2
TGTGCCAGCAGCCGATACAGGGGGGTTGGCTACACCTTC
CASSRYRGVGYTF
>TRBD2|TRBV6-5|.|TRBJ2-3
TGTGCCAGCAGACAGGGGACTAGCGGCACAGATACGCAGTATTTT
CASRQGTSGTDTQYF
>TRBD1|TRBV9|.|TRBJ1-1
TGTGCCAGCAGCGTTGACAGGGGGTACACTGAAGCTTTCTTT
CASSVDRGYTEAFF
>.|TRBV7-9|.|TRBJ1-2
TGTGCCAGCACCTTGGGGGCGGGAACTAACTATGGCTACACCTTC
CASTLGAGTNYGYTF
>.|TRBV27|.|TRBJ2-1
TGTGCCAGCAGTTTATCGGACATTTACAATGAGCAGTTCTTC
CASSLSDIYNEQFF
>.|TRBV2|.|TRBJ1-5
TGTGCCAGCGCCCCAGTGGGGGGTAACAATCAGCCCCAGCATTTT
CASAPVGGNNQPQHF
>.|TRBV21-1|.|TRBJ2-7
TGTGCCAGCAGCAGGGGACACTCCTACGAGCAGTACTTC
CASSRGHSYEQYF
>TRBD1|TRBV7-9|.|TRBJ1-1
TGTGCCAGCAGCCAACGGCGGGGGACAGGGGTTACTGAAGCTTTCTTT
CASSQRRGTGVTEAFF
>.|TRBV7-9|.|TRBJ1-5
TGTGCCAGCAGCTTAGGAGGCGACCGTCCCCAGCATTTT
CASSLGGDRPQHF
>TRBD1|TRBV10-3|.|TRBJ1-2
TGTGCCACCTTGACAGGGGGGGACTCTGGCTACACCTTC
CATLTGGDSGYTF
>.|TRBV5-4|.|TRBJ1-2
TGTGCCAGCAGCTTAAGGGGGGGCACCACTAACTATGGCTACACCTTC
CASSLRGGTTNYGYTF
>.|TRBV4-2|.|TRBJ2-6
TGTGCCAGCAGCTCCCGGGACTCCGCTACCTCTGGGGCCAACGTCCTGACTTTC
CASSSRDSATSGANVLTF
>TRBD2|TRBV3-1/TRBV3-2|.|TRBJ2-1
TGTGCCAGCAGCCATAGCGGGGACTCCTACAATGAGCAGTTCTTC
CASSHSGDSYNEQFF
>TRBD1|TRBV6-6|.|TRBJ2-7
TGTGCCAGCAGACAGGGGGTCCACGAGCAGTACTTC
CASRQGVHEQYF